This entry lists 16 T cell receptor beta chains sequenced from one sample in a study of CXCR3-negative and CXCR3-positive naive CD8 T cells (dated by TCRdb to 2018 to 2020). The instrument given in TCRdb is NextSeq 550. The Human TCR Profiling Kit (MiLaboratory) was used to prepare UMI-labeled 5' RACE TRB cDNA libraries. TCRdb reprocessed the sequencing reads and holds a single record per CDR3 protein sequence, with no DNA. The sample table holds 45,000 to 60,000 distinct CDR3 sequences. The ten biggest clones cover roughly 0.42% of the sample. Sequencing was carried out using naive CXCR3- CD8+ T cells from blood. What this sample's cell subset or site label stands for: CD45RO-CCR7+CD27+CD95- naive CD8+ T cells lacking CXCR3 (TNR3-). The receptors were gathered from a human donor in good health. Some clones in this sample may be carry-over from other donors' samples.

The chain joins TRBV20-1 to TRBJ1-5; the D call from TCRdb, TRBD1, cannot be confirmed without DNA. The length of the CDR3 is 16 residues. Looked up from germline, CDR1 is DFQATT and CDR2 is SNEGSKA (reference sequence). The CDR3 reads CSARDRDGITNQPQHF.

The genes are TRBV2 and TRBJ1-3. The length of the CDR3 is 15 residues. CDR1 and CDR2 (germline): SNHLY, FYNNEI. The CDR3 protein is CASSEVSSSGNTIYF.

The V and J genes are TRBV6-5 and TRBJ1-1; checking the TCRdb D call of TRBD1 is not possible without DNA. The germline gives CDR1 MNHEY, CDR2 SVGAGI. This CDR3 contains 12 residues. The CDR3: CATQGLVTEAFF.

The gene calls are TRBV6-6 and TRBJ2-7; there is no DNA to check the TCRdb D call of TRBD2. The germline V gene has CDR1 MNHNY and CDR2 SVGAGI (reference sequence). The CDR3 consists of 14 residues. CDR3 region: CASSYSALDDEQYF.

The rearrangement uses TRBV6-1 and TRBJ2-7; TCRdb lists TRBD1, though no DNA is available to test this call. CDR1 is MNHNS, CDR2 SASEGT, per germline. The CDR3 spans 15 residues. CDR3 region: CASSDDGGASYEQYF.

V gene TRBV28 combines with J gene TRBJ2-2. The length of the CDR3 is 13 residues. Germline V gives CDR1 MDHEN, CDR2 SYDVKM. CDR3 sequence reads: CASSFGDTRELFF.

The chain employs TRBV11-3 and TRBJ2-7; TCRdb selects TRBD1, and the lack of DNA leaves this call unchecked. CDR3 length: 15 amino acids. The germline gives CDR1 SGHNT, CDR2 YENEEA. CDR3 amino acids: CASSLDEGGFLEQYF.

The V and J genes are TRBV11-2 and TRBJ1-4; with no DNA, the TCRdb D assignment of TRBD1 cannot be verified. Germline V gene sequence: CDR1 SGHAT, CDR2 FQNNGV. The CDR3 extends over 16 amino acids. The CDR3 sequence is CASSLRTSGMDEKLFF.

The gene calls are TRBV19 and TRBJ1-2; TCRdb gives TRBD1 as the D gene, but with no DNA this cannot be confirmed. Looked up from germline, CDR1 is LNHDA and CDR2 is SQIVND (reference sequence). CDR3 size: 14 residues. CDR3 sequence: CASSQGQGFDGYTF.

V gene TRBV4-3 combines with J gene TRBJ2-7; checking the TCRdb D call of TRBD1 is not possible without DNA. CDR1 and CDR2 (germline): LGHNA, YSLEER. This CDR3 comprises 14 residues. This CDR3 reads CASSQEGRGDEQYF.

CDR3 region: CSARDQGLAKNIQYF. The rearrangement joins TRBV20-1 to TRBJ2-4. Germline loops: CDR1 DFQATT, CDR2 SNEGSKA (reference sequence). The CDR3 extends over 15 amino acids.

The V gene is TRBV24-1, the J gene TRBJ2-1. The CDR3 spans 14 residues. Germline CDR1 and CDR2: KGHDR and SFDVKD. The CDR3 region is CATSDSSSYNEQFF.

The chain joins TRBV6-5 to TRBJ1-5; the TCRdb call, TRBD1, lacks DNA for checking. The CDR3 extends over 16 amino acids. Germline CDR1 reads MNHEY; CDR2 reads SVGAGI. CDR3 loop: CASKSNWDRGIQPQHF.

The chain carries TRBV5-1 and TRBJ1-1. Per the germline V gene, CDR1 is SGHRS and CDR2 is YFSETQ. The length of the CDR3 is 14 residues. CDR3 in amino acids: CASSPWEGATEAFF.

The chain couples TRBV6-6 to TRBJ2-3; the TRBD2 assignment by TCRdb is unverifiable without DNA. Germline V CDR1 and CDR2: MNHNY, SVGAGI (reference sequence). The CDR3 runs to 17 residues. CDR3 sequence reads: CASSWGTSGGAPDTQYF.

The chain has TRBV7-6 and TRBJ2-1; TCRdb designates TRBD2, a call that cannot be tested without DNA. The CDR3 is 16 amino acids. Looked up from germline, CDR1 is SGHVS and CDR2 is FNYEAQ. This chain's CDR3 is CASSKTSGGLSDEQFF.